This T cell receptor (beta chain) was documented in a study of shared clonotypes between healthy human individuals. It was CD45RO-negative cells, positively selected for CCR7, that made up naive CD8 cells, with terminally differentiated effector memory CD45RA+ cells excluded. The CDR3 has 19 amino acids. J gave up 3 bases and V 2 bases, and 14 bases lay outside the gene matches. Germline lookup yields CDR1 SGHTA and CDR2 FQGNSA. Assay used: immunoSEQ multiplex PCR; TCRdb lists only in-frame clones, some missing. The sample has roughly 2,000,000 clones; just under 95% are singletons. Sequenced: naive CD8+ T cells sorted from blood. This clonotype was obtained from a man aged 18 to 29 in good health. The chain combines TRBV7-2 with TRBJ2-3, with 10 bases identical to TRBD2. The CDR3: CASSLQLAGPYTPTDTQYF. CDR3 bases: TGTGCCAGCAGCTTACAACTAGCGGGGCCCTATACCCCAACAGATACGCAGTATTTT.